The 6 T cell receptor beta chains in this list originate from one sample, sequenced in a study of T cells in localized non-small cell lung cancer. This table comes from immunoSEQ multiplex PCR, and its TCRdb copy is limited to in-frame clones, with some not included. The sample holds 25,000 to 35,000 clones, about 89% seen once. Specimen: PBMCs, collected before any cancer treatment. The receptor source for this set is a man between 40 and 75 years old with stage II lung adenocarcinoma.

This rearrangement joins TRBV5-1 to TRBJ2-2; D call uncertain. Looked up from germline, CDR1 is SGHRS and CDR2 is YFSETQ. This CDR3 spans 17 amino acids. The V and J ends lost 4 bases and 4 bases respectively, with 20 bases between them. The CDR3 protein is CASSTNQTEETTGELFF. For the CDR3, the DNA is TGCGCCAGCAGCACTAATCAAACAGAAGAAACCACCGGGGAGCTGTTTTTT.

The chain is built from TRBV15 and TRBJ2-1, with 13 bases identical to TRBD2. The V gene end was trimmed by 0 bases and the J gene end by 1 base; junction bases not matched to a gene: 12. Germline assignment: CDR1 LNHNV and CDR2 YYDKDF (reference sequence). The CDR3 is made up of 21 amino acids. CDR3: CATSRDPPTSGRKLSYNEQFF. The CDR3, as DNA: TGTGCCACCAGCAGAGATCCTCCGACTAGCGGGAGGAAACTTTCCTACAATGAGCAGTTCTTC.

The chain combines TRBV7-2 with TRBJ1-1; 8 bases are a match to TRBD1. The germline V gene encodes CDR1 SGHTA and CDR2 FQGNSA. V lost 5 bases and J lost 6; bases outside the gene matches: 8. The CDR3 extends over 14 amino acids. The CDR3 spells CASSKDRERAEAFF. The DNA of the CDR3 is TGTGCCAGCAGCAAGGACAGGGAGAGGGCTGAAGCTTTCTTT.

This clone appeared a few times. The V gene is TRBV7-3, the J gene TRBJ1-2; D is ambiguous. The CDR3 covers 13 residues. Deletions cut 3 bases from V and 4 bases from J, with 9 bases between. Germline CDR1 is SGHTA and CDR2 is FQGTGA. The CDR3 loop reads CASSLAEGYGYTF. The CDR3 DNA is TGTGCCAGCAGCTTGGCGGAGGGCTATGGCTACACCTTC.

The rearrangement joins TRBV4-1 to TRBJ2-1, with TRBD2 identical over 7 bases. The CDR3 has 20 residues. V was pared by 0 bases and J by 0 bases, with 14 bases of the junction left unmatched. The germline CDR1 and CDR2 sequences are MGHRA and YSYEKL. CDR3 amino acids: CASSQEGGRAFVDSYNEQFF. The DNA of the CDR3 is TGCGCCAGCAGCCAAGAGGGCGGGAGAGCTTTCGTCGACTCCTACAATGAGCAGTTCTTC.

This rearrangement joins TRBV6-5 to TRBJ1-2; D uncertain. Trimming removed 8 bases from V and 6 bases from J, with 22 bases in between. In germline, CDR1 is MNHEY, CDR2 SVGAGI. The CDR3 spans 15 residues. The CDR3 protein is CASSSAGRIRDGYTF. CDR3 DNA sequence: TGTGCCAGCTCATCCGCAGGTCGAATTAGAGATGGCTACACCTTC.